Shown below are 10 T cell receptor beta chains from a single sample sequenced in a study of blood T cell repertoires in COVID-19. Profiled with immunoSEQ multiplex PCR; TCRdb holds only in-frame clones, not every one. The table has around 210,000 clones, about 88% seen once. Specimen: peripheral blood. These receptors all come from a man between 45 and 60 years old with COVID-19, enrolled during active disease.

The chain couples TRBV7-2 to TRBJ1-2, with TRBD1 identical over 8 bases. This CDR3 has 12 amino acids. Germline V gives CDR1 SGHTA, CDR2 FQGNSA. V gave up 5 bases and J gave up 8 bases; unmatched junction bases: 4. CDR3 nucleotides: TGTGCCAGCAGCACCTCAGGGGGCGGCTACACCTTC. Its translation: CASSTSGGGYTF.

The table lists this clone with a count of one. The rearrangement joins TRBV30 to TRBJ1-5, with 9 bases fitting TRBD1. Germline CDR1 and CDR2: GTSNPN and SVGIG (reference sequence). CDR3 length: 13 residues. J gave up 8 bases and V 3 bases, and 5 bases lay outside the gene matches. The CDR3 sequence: CAWSAGTGKPQHF. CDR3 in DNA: TGTGCCTGGAGCGCCGGGACAGGGAAGCCCCAGCATTTT.

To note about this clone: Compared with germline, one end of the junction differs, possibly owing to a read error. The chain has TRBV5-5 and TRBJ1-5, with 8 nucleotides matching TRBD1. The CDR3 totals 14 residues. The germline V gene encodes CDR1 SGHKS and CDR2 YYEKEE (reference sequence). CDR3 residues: CARSSDRDFEPLHF. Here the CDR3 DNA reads TGTGCCAGGAGCTCGGACAGGGATTTTGAGCCCCTGCATTTT.

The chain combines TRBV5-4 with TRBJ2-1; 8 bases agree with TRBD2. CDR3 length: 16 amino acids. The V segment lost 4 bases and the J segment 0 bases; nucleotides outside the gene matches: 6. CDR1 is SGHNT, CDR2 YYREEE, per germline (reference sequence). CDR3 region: CASSPGGLPSYNEQFF. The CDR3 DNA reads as TGTGCCAGCAGCCCGGGGGGGCTCCCCTCCTACAATGAGCAGTTCTTC.

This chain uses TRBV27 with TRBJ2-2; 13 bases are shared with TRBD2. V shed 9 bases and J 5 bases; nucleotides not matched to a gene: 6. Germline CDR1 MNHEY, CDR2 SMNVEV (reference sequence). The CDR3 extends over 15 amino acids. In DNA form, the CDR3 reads TGTGCCAGTTCTCCGGGACTAGCGGGAACCGGGGAGCTGTTTTTT. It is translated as CASSPGLAGTGELFF.

CDR3 nucleotide sequence: TGTGCCAGCAGAAAAGCGGGAGCTCGGGAGACCCAGTACTTC. Amino acids: CASRKAGARETQYF. The V gene is TRBV3-1 (or the pseudogene TRBV3-2), the J gene TRBJ2-5; TRBD2 agrees at 8 bases. Germline V gene data show CDR1 as LGHDT and CDR2 as YNNKEL (reference sequence). V shed 6 bases and J 5 bases; nucleotides not matched to a gene: 8. This CDR3 is 14 amino acids long.

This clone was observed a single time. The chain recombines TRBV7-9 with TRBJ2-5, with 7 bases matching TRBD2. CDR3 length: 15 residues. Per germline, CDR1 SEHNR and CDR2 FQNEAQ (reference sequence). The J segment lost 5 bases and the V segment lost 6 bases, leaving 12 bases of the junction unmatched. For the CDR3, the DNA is TGTGCCAGCAGGAGTCGACTAGCCCCCCAGGAGACCCAGTACTTC. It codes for CASRSRLAPQETQYF.

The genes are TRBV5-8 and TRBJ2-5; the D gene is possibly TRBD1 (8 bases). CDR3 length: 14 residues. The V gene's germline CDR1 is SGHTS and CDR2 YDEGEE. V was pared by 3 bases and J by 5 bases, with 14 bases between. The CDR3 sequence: CASSSGQGGETQYF. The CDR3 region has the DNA TGTGCCAGCAGCTCAGGACAGGGAGGGGAGACCCAGTACTTC.

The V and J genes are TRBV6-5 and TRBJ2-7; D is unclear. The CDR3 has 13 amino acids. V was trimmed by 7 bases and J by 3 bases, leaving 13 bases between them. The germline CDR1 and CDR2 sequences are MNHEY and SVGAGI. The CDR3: CASTPRPDYEQYF. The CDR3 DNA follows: TGTGCCAGCACCCCCAGGCCAGACTACGAGCAGTACTTC.

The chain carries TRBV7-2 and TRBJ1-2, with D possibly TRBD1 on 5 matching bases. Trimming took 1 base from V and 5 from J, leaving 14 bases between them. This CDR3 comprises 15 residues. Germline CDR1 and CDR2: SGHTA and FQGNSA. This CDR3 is CASSLDSGASYGYTF. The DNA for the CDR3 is TGTGCCAGCAGCTTAGATTCTGGGGCCAGTTATGGCTACACCTTC.